Sequencing of this T cell receptor (beta chain) was carried out in a study of identical twins. This clonotype was detected many times. TCRdb independently ran MiXCR on the 5' RACE reads; one entry per CDR3 protein. The sample shows about 200,000 distinct CDR3 sequences, about a sixth of them seen only once. This CDR3 has 16 amino acids. Per germline, CDR1 MNHNS and CDR2 SASEGT. V lost 7 bases and J lost 3, with 21 bases in between. Separately, the same data were catalogued under a study of T cells expressing NK-cell markers.

This clonotype was obtained from a woman aged 18-30 years in good health. This chain connects TRBV6-1 to TRBJ1-2, with D possibly matching TRBD1 (6 bases). The sequenced sample was CD8+ T cells sorted from blood. CDR3 loop: CASTYPLAGEDYGYTF. The CDR3, as DNA: TGTGCCAGCACCTACCCCCTGGCAGGGGAGGACTATGGCTACACCTTC.